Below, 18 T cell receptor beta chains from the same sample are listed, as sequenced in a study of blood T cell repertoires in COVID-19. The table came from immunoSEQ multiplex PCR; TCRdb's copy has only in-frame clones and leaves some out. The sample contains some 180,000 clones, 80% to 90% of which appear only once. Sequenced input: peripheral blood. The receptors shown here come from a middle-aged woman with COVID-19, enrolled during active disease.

The CDR3 DNA is TGCGCCAGCAGCCAAGCAGCGCCGGCGAACACCGGGGAGCTGTTTTTT. This encodes CASSQAAPANTGELFF. V and J are TRBV4-1 and TRBJ2-2; D call uncertain. The CDR3 consists of 16 residues. CDR1 and CDR2 from the germline V gene are MGHRA and YSYEKL. V lost 1 base and J lost 0, with 9 bases in between.

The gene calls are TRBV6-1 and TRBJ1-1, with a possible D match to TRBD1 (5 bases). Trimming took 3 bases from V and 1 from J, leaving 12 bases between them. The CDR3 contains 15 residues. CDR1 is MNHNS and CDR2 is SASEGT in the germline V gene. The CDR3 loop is CASSEFWQGNTEAFF. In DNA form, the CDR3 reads TGTGCCAGCAGTGAGTTCTGGCAGGGGAACACTGAAGCTTTCTTT.

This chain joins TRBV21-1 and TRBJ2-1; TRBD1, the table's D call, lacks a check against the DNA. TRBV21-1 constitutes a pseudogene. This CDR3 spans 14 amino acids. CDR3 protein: CASSKAQSYNEQFF. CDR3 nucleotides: TGTGCCAGCAGCAAAGCTCAGTCCTACAATGAGCAGTTCTTC.

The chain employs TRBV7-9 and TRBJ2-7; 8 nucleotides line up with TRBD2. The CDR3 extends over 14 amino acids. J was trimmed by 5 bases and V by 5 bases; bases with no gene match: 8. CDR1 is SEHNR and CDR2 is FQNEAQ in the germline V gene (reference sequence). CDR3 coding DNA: TGTGCCAGCAGCCGAGCGGGGGATCTCGACGAGCAGTACTTC. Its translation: CASSRAGDLDEQYF.

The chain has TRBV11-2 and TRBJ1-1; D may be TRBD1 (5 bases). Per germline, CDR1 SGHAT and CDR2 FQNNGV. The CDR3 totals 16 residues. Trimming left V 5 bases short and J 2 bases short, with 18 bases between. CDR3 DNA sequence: TGTGCCAGCAGCGGATCAGCAAGGGGCTTTAACACTGAAGCTTTCTTT. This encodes CASSGSARGFNTEAFF.

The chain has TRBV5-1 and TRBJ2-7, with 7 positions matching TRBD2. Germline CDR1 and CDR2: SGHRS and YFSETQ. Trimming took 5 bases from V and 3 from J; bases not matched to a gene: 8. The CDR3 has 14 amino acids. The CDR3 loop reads CASSRVERGYEQYF. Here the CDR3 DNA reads TGCGCCAGCAGTAGAGTAGAGCGGGGCTACGAGCAGTACTTC.

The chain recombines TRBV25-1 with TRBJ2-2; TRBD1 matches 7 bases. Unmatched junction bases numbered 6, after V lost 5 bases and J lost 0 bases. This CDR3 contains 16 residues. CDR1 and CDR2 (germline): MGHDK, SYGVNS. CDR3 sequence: CASSRFTGANTGELFF. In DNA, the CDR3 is TGTGCCAGCAGTCGGTTTACAGGGGCGAACACCGGGGAGCTGTTTTTT.

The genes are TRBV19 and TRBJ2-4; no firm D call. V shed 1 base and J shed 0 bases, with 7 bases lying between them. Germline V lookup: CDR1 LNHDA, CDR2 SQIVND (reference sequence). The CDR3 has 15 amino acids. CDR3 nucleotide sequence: TGTGCCAGTAGTATAGCCGAGGTAGCCAAAAACATTCAGTACTTC. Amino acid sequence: CASSIAEVAKNIQYF.

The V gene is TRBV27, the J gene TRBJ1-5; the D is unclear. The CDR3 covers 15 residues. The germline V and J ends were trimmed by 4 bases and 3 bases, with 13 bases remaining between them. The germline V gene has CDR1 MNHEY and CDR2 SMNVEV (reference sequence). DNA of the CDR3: TGTGCCAGCAGTTCGGGCGGAGGGCACAATCAGCCCCAGCATTTT. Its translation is CASSSGGGHNQPQHF.

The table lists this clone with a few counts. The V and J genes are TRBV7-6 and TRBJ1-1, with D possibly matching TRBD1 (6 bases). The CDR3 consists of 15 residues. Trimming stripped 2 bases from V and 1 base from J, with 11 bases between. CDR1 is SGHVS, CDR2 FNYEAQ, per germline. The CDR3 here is CASSLRQGWNTEAFF. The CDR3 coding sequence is TGTGCCAGCAGCTTAAGGCAGGGGTGGAACACTGAAGCTTTCTTT.

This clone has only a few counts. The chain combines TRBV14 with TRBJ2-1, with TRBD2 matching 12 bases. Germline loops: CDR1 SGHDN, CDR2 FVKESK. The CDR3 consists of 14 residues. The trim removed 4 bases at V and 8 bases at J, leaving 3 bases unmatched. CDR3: CASSRTSGVDEQFF. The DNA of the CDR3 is TGTGCCAGCAGCCGGACTAGCGGGGTCGATGAGCAGTTCTTC.

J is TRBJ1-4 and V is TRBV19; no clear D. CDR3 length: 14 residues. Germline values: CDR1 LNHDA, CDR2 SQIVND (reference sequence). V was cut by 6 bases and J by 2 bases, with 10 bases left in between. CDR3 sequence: CASSLLSTNEKLFF. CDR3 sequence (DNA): TGTGCCAGTAGCCTACTTTCGACTAATGAAAAACTGTTTTTT.

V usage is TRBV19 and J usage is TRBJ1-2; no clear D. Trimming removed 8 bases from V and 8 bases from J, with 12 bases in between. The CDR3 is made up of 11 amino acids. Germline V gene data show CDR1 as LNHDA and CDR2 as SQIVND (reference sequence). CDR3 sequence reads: CASGQDYGYTF. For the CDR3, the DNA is TGTGCCAGTGGCCAGGATTACGGCTACACCTTC.

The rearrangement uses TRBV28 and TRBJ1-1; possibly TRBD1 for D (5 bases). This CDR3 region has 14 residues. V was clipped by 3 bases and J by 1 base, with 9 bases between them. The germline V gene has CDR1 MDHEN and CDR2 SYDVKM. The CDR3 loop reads CASSFQGGNTEAFF. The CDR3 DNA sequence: TGTGCCAGCAGTTTCCAGGGAGGGAACACTGAAGCTTTCTTT.

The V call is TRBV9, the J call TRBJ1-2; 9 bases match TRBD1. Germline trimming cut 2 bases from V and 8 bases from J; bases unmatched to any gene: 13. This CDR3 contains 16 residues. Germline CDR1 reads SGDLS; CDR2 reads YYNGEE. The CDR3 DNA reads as TGTGCCAGCAGCGTTACAACGGGACAGGGCGCCTCAGGCTACACCTTC. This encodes CASSVTTGQGASGYTF.

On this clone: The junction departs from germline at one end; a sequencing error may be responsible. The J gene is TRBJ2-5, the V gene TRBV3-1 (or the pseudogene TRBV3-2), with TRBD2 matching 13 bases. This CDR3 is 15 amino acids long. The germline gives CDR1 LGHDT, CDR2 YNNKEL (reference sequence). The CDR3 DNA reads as TGTGCCAGCAGCCATCTGGGACTAGCGGGGACACTTGGGGACTTC. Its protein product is CASSHLGLAGTLGDF.

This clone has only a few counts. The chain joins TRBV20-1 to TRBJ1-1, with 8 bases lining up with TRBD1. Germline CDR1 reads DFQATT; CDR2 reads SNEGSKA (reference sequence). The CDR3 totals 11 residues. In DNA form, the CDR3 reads TGCAGCCAACAGGGGGTAACTGAAGCTTTCTTT. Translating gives CSQQGVTEAFF.

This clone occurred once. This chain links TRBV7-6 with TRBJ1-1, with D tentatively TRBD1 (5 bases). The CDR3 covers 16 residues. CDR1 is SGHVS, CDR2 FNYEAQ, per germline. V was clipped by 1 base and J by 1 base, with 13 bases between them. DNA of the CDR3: TGTGCCAGCAGCTTAGTAATGCGGCAGGGGAACACTGAAGCTTTCTTT. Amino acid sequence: CASSLVMRQGNTEAFF.